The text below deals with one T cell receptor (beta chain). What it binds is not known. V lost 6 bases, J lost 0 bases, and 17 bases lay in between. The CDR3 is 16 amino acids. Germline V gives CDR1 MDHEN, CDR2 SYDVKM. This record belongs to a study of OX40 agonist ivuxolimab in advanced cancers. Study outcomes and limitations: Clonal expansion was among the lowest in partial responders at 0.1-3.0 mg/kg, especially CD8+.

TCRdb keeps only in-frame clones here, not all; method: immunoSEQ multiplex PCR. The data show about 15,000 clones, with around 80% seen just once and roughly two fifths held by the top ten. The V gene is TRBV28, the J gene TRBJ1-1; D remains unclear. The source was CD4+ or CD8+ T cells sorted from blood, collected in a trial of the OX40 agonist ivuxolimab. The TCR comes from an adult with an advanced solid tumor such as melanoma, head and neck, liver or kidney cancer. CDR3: CASRPGLGGMNTEAFF. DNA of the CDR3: TGTGCCAGCAGACCTGGTTTAGGCGGCATGAACACTGAAGCTTTCTTT.